This TCR beta chain was observed in a study of blood T cell repertoires in COVID-19. Looking at the study overall: There were acute and convalescent COVID-19 samples, and they came from the United States, Italy and Spain. PBMCs, B-cell-depleted T cells, or T cells were the source of the cDNA or gDNA that made up the material.

As for this clone: Other DNA sequences of this sample code for an identical CDR3.

In the authors' methods: For nucleated cells, counts were estimated from reference gene primer amplification. The protocol was immunoSEQ multiplex PCR, while the TCRdb copy is restricted to in-frame clones and leaves out a portion. V and J calls plus clone size are reproduced from that table; the DNA served to infer D and trimming. This sample has some 48,000 clones, with about 84% found just once. V was trimmed by 5 bases and J by 3 bases, leaving 5 bases between them. The CDR3 is made up of 11 amino acids. Germline CDR1 and CDR2: SGHAT and FQNNGV. Sequencing input: peripheral blood. The V call is TRBV11-2, the J call TRBJ2-7; D call uncertain. The sequence came from a human donor in a cohort sampled during active COVID-19. The CDR3 reads CASSPSYEQYF. CDR3 coding DNA: TGTGCCAGCAGCCCTAGCTACGAGCAGTACTTC.